These 23 T cell receptor beta chains originate from one sample sequenced in a study of CD8+CD57+ T cells in acquired aplastic anemia. CDR3 and TCR beta VDJ profiling relied on a genomic DNA template. TCRdb re-derived calls from the reads in MiXCR, one entry per CDR3 protein. The data show 150,000 to 200,000 distinct CDR3 sequences, 40% to 55% seen once. The sequenced sample was sorted CD4+, CD8+, or CD8+CD57+ T cells (not recorded which) from PBMCs. The receptor set was obtained from a human donor in good health.

The rearrangement uses TRBV7-2 and TRBJ2-1; D remains unclear. CDR3 length equals 12 residues. V was clipped by 5 bases and J by 3 bases, with 5 bases between them. CDR1 is SGHTA, CDR2 FQGNSA, per germline. The CDR3 coding sequence is TGTGCCAGCAGCACCTACTACAATGAGCAGTTCTTC. It encodes CASSTYYNEQFF.

The chain joins TRBV20-1 to TRBJ2-5; D is unclear. The V end was cut by 1 base, the J end by 5 bases, with 14 bases between. CDR1 DFQATT and CDR2 SNEGSKA come from the germline V gene (reference sequence). The CDR3 has 14 residues. Written as DNA, the CDR3 is TGCAGTGCTAGAGGACCGGACCCGACGGAGACCCAGTACTTC. As protein: CSARGPDPTETQYF.

Comments on this clonotype: Compared with germline, one end of the junction differs, possibly owing to a read error. The genes are TRBV7-6 and TRBJ2-1; no clear D gene. Looked up from germline, CDR1 is SGHVS and CDR2 is FNYEAQ. CDR3 length equals 13 residues. The CDR3 bases are TGTGCCAGCAGCTTAGTAGGGCAGGTTCCCAAATCCTTC. It is translated as CASSLVGQVPKSF.

The gene calls are TRBV11-2 and TRBJ2-5; D is possibly TRBD2 (6 bases). Trimming stripped 5 bases from V and 5 bases from J, with 18 bases between. The CDR3 is 15 residues long. Germline-derived CDR1 and CDR2 are SGHAT and FQNNGV. CDR3 in DNA: TGTGCCAGCAGCCAGGCGGGACCGCCCGGGGAGACCCAGTACTTC. It translates to CASSQAGPPGETQYF.

This clonotype was seen only a few times. This chain links TRBV6-1 with TRBJ2-1; 10 nucleotides match TRBD2. The V segment lost 6 bases and the J segment 4 bases; nucleotides outside the gene matches: 9. Per germline, CDR1 MNHNS and CDR2 SASEGT. The CDR3 is 16 residues long. The CDR3: CASRRGVAGGYNEQFF. CDR3 coding DNA: TGTGCCAGCAGGAGGGGGGTAGCGGGGGGTTACAATGAGCAGTTCTTC.

The genes are TRBV20-1 and TRBJ2-5, with D perhaps matching TRBD1 (5 bases). From germline, CDR1 is DFQATT and CDR2 SNEGSKA (reference sequence). The CDR3 is 13 amino acids. V dropped 6 bases and J dropped 4 bases, with 15 bases sitting between them. DNA for the CDR3: TGCAGTGCCAGCAGTTTAGGGGCAGAGACCCAGTACTTC. Amino acids: CSASSLGAETQYF.

This clonotype was observed once. The chain links TRBV2 to TRBJ2-1; the D is unclear. Germline CDR1 and CDR2: SNHLY and FYNNEI. V lost 6 bases and J 7 bases, leaving 10 bases between the germline ends. The CDR3 loop spans 12 amino acids. CDR3 coding DNA: TGTGCCAGCAGGGACCCGCTGAATGAGCAGTTCTTC. Protein: CASRDPLNEQFF.

A single count supports this clonotype. This rearrangement joins TRBV6-1 to TRBJ2-6; D unclear. V shed 2 bases and J shed 0 bases, with 11 bases lying between them. This CDR3 contains 17 residues. Per germline, CDR1 MNHNS and CDR2 SASEGT. The CDR3 bases are TGTGCCAGCAGTGAACCCCTTTGGTCCTCTGGGGCCAACGTCCTGACTTTC. Protein product: CASSEPLWSSGANVLTF.

At least ten counts were recorded for this clonotype. The chain has TRBV9 and TRBJ2-7; 7 bases align to TRBD1. Unmatched junction bases numbered 4, after V lost 4 bases and J lost 0 bases. The CDR3 has 14 residues. Germline CDR1 is SGDLS and CDR2 is YYNGEE. The CDR3 bases are TGTGCCAGCAGCTTGGGACAGAGCTCCTACGAGCAGTACTTC. It yields the protein CASSLGQSSYEQYF. Full variable domain (rest looked up from reference TRBV9 and TRBJ2-7): DSGVTQTPKHLITATGQRVTLRCSPRSGDLSVYWYQQSLDQGLQFLIQYYNGEERAKGNILERFSAQQFPDLHSELNLSSLELGDSALYFCASSLGQSSYEQYFGPGTRLTVT.

As for this clonotype: At one end, the junction sequence differs from germline, possibly due to a read error. The chain recombines TRBV2 with TRBJ1-2; 8 bases match TRBD1. CDR1 is SNHLY, CDR2 FYNNEI, per germline. This CDR3 is built from 13 residues. Written as DNA, the CDR3 is TGTGACAGCAGGCTAGGGACAGGATATGGCTACACCTTC. This gives the protein CDSRLGTGYGYTF.

The chain couples TRBV24-1 to TRBJ2-7, with 7 positions matching TRBD1. The CDR3 is 16 residues long. Germline CDR1 and CDR2: KGHDR and SFDVKD. Trimming cost V 1 base and J 3 bases; bases outside gene matches: 8. This CDR3 is CATSDLGDRGNYEQYF. DNA of the CDR3: TGTGCCACCAGTGATTTAGGGGACAGAGGCAACTACGAGCAGTACTTC.

This clonotype was observed a single time. The rearrangement links TRBV7-2 to TRBJ1-2; 7 bases line up with TRBD1. This CDR3 is 15 amino acids long. Germline lookup yields CDR1 SGHTA and CDR2 FQGNSA. With 0 bases clipped from V and 4 bases from J, the junction kept 5 bases outside the gene matches. CDR3 residues: CASSLASGTAYGYTF. The DNA of the CDR3 is TGTGCCAGCAGCTTAGCTTCCGGGACAGCCTATGGCTACACCTTC. Drawing the rest from reference TRBV7-2 and TRBJ1-2, the complete variable domain is GAGVSQSPSNKVTEKGKDVELRCDPISGHTALYWYRQSLGQGLEFLIYFQGNSAPDKSGLPSDRFSAERTGGSVSTLTIQRTQQEDSAVYLCASSLASGTAYGYTFGSGTRLTVV.

Notes on this clonotype: A junction end diverges from the germline sequence, so it may reflect a read error. The V call is TRBV24-1, the J call TRBJ2-2; the D gene is possibly TRBD1 (6 bases). Germline CDR1 is KGHDR and CDR2 is SFDVKD. The CDR3 length is 13 residues. The CDR3 loop is CATSSTGIGELSF. In DNA, the CDR3 is TGCGCCACCAGTAGTACAGGGATCGGGGAGCTGTCTTTT.

This clonotype was recorded many times. This sequence joins TRBV24-1 and TRBJ2-5; D tentatively fits TRBD1 or TRBD2 (5 bases each). The CDR3 runs 15 residues. Trimming removed 7 bases at V and 1 base at J, with 15 bases between. CDR1 is KGHDR and CDR2 is SFDVKD in the germline V gene. The CDR3 reads CATSSGTEIQETQYF. For the CDR3, the DNA is TGTGCCACCAGCTCCGGGACGGAGATCCAAGAGACCCAGTACTTC.

A note on this clonotype: This may be a read error: a much more frequent sequence differs by one nucleotide. This chain uses TRBV6-1 with TRBJ1-2, with TRBD1 as a possible D gene (5 bases). The CDR3 runs to 13 residues. Deletions cut 8 bases from V and 6 bases from J, with 16 bases between. The germline V gene has CDR1 MNHNS and CDR2 SASEGT. Here the CDR3 DNA reads TGTGCCAGCGCGGACGGGGCCAACCATGGCTACACCTTC. This gives the protein CASADGANHGYTF.

In its sample, this clonotype was seen a few times. The chain combines TRBV7-2 with TRBJ1-2; D gene unclear. The CDR3 covers 12 residues. CDR1 and CDR2 (germline): SGHTA, FQGNSA. V was pared by 5 bases and J by 4 bases, with 8 bases between. The CDR3 loop is CASSQPTYGYTF. CDR3 in DNA: TGTGCCAGCAGCCAACCTACCTATGGCTACACCTTC.

This chain joins TRBV24-1 and TRBJ2-5, with D possibly TRBD1 on 5 matching bases. The germline gives CDR1 KGHDR, CDR2 SFDVKD. The CDR3 runs to 14 residues. V was trimmed by 9 bases and J by 5 bases, leaving 18 bases between them. The CDR3 spells CATQGEGSEETQYF. As DNA, the CDR3 is TGTGCCACCCAAGGGGAAGGGTCTGAGGAGACCCAGTACTTC.

In its sample, this clonotype was seen a few times. A much larger clonotype is one base distant, so this may be a read error. The chain combines TRBV20-1 with TRBJ1-3, with D perhaps matching TRBD1 (6 bases). Germline CDR1 DFQATT, CDR2 SNEGSKA (reference sequence). The CDR3 has 13 residues. V was clipped by 5 bases and J by 1 base, with 9 bases between them. Here the CDR3 reads CSAHRVSGNTIYF. In nucleotides, the CDR3 is TGCAGTGCTCACAGGGTTTCTGGAAACACCATATATTTT.

The chain combines TRBV29-1 with TRBJ1-1; 9 positions match TRBD1. J gave up 0 bases and V 6 bases, and 14 bases lay outside the gene matches. Germline CDR1 is SQVTM and CDR2 is ANQGSEA. This CDR3 has 17 amino acids. The CDR3 sequence: CSVSYGGTGPMNTEAFF. The CDR3, as DNA: TGCAGCGTATCCTATGGGGGGACAGGGCCCATGAACACTGAAGCTTTCTTT.

This chain joins TRBV20-1 and TRBJ2-7, with TRBD1 matching 8 bases. This CDR3 spans 15 amino acids. J lost 1 base, V lost 6 bases, and 11 bases had no gene match. Germline CDR1 DFQATT, CDR2 SNEGSKA (reference sequence). The CDR3 protein is CSAHPGGDRSYEQYF. Here the CDR3 DNA reads TGCAGTGCCCACCCAGGCGGGGACAGGTCCTACGAGCAGTACTTC.

The chain employs TRBV10-1 and TRBJ1-2; D is unresolved. Germline V gives CDR1 WNHNN, CDR2 SYGVQD (reference sequence). Deletions cut 2 bases from V and 6 bases from J, with 10 bases between. This CDR3 has 13 residues. The CDR3 nucleotides read TGCGCCAGCAGTGAGAAACGATCGGATGGCTACACCTTC. Residues: CASSEKRSDGYTF.

As to this clonotype: A much larger clone is a single base away; this may be a read error. The chain links TRBV11-3 to TRBJ2-1; 7 positions agree with TRBD2. The CDR3 is 13 amino acids. Germline-derived CDR1 and CDR2 are SGHNT and YENEEA. Unmatched junction bases numbered 7, after V lost 8 bases and J lost 6 bases. Here the CDR3 DNA reads TGTGCCAGCGGCGGGAGTCCCTGCAATGAGCAGTTCTTC. This codes for CASGGSPCNEQFF.

This clonotype was seen more than once but under ten times. The chain combines TRBV4-2 with TRBJ2-2; a weak D match, TRBD2 (6 bases). V was clipped by 1 base and J by 4 bases, with 13 bases between them. The CDR3 totals 16 residues. The germline V gene encodes CDR1 LGHNA and CDR2 YNFKEQ. The CDR3 DNA sequence: TGTGCCAGCAGCCAAGTGTTGGGGGAGGTCACCGGGGAGCTGTTTTTT. Its translation is CASSQVLGEVTGELFF.